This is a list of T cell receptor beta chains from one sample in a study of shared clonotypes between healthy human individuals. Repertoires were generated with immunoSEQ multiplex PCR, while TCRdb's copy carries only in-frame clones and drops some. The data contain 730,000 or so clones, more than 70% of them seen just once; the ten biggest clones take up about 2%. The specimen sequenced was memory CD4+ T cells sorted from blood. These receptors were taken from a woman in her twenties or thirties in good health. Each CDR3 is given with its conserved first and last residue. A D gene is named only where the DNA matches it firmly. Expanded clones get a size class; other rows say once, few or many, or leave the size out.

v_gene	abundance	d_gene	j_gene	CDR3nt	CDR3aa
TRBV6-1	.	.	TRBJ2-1	TGTGCCAGCAGTTCTCAGGGGTTGGCCTACAATGAGCAGTTCTTC	CASSSQGLAYNEQFF
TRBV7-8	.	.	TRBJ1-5	TGTGCCAGCAGCCGTAGTCGGGTCAATCAGCCCCAGCATTTT	CASSRSRVNQPQHF
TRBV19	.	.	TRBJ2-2	TGTGCCAGTAGCCCACAGGGCGGCGGGGAGCTGTTTTTT	CASSPQGGGELFF
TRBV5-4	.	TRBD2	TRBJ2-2	TGTGCCAGCAGACTAGCGGGACATAGAGTCGGGGAGCTGTTTTTT	CASRLAGHRVGELFF
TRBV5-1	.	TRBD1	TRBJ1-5	TGCGCCAGCAGCCAATCAGGGGGGCAACAGCCCCAGCATTTT	CASSQSGGQQPQHF
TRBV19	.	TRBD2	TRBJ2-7	TGTGCCAGTAGTACCTTAGCGGGAGCGGCCTACGAGCAGTACTTC	CASSTLAGAAYEQYF
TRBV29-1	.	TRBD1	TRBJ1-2	TGCAGCGTTGAAAAGACAGGGTATGAGGGCTACACCTTC	CSVEKTGYEGYTF
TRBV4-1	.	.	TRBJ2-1	TGCGCCAGCACCCAAACGCCGACCTCCTACAATGAGCAGTTCTTC	CASTQTPTSYNEQFF
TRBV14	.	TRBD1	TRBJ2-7	TGTGCCAGCAGCCCTCGGTTGGGACAGGGGTCATCTCAGCAGTACTTC	CASSPRLGQGSSQQYF
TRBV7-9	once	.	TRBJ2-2	TGTGCCAGCAGCGGGGGGGTCACAGGGATGGAGGAGCTGTTTTTT	CASSGGVTGMEELFF
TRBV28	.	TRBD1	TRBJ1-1	TGTGCCAGCAGCCTTGGGACAGCAAGCAACACTGAAGCTTTCTTT	CASSLGTASNTEAFF
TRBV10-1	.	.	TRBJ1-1	TGCGCCAGCAGGGACAGCATGAACACTGAAGCTTTCTTT	CASRDSMNTEAFF
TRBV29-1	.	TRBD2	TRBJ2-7	TGCAGCGTTAGCCCCGGGACTAGCGGCTACGAGCAGTACTTC	CSVSPGTSGYEQYF
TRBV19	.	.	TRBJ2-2	TGTGCCAGTAGTATAGCTGGACAGCTCACCGGGGAGCTGTTTTTT	CASSIAGQLTGELFF
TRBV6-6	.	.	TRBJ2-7	TGTGCCAGCGGGGGACCTCGGGTGCAGTACTTC	CASGGPRVQYF
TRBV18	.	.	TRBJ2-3	TGTGCCAGCTCACGAATTTCTACGGAGGTTACGGATACGCAGTATTTT	CASSRISTEVTDTQYF
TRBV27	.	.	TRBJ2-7	TGTGCCAGCAGTTGGAAGGGAAAGAAGGGGTTCTACGAGCAGTACTTC	CASSWKGKKGFYEQYF
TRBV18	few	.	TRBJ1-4	TGTGCCAGCTCACCAACCATTGAAAAACTGTTTTTT	CASSPTIEKLFF
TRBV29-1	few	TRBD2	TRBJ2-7	TGCAGCGTATTAGCGGGGAGCTCCTACGAGCAGTACTTC	CSVLAGSSYEQYF
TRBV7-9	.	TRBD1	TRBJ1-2	TGTGCCAGCAGCCCCACCGGGACAGGGCTTACCCATAACTATGGCTACACCTTC	CASSPTGTGLTHNYGYTF
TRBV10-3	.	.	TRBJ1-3	TGTGCCATCAAACTGAGCTCTGGAAACACCATATATTTT	CAIKLSSGNTIYF
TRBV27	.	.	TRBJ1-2	TGTGCCAGCAGTTATAATCAGGGGTTTGGCTACACCTTC	CASSYNQGFGYTF
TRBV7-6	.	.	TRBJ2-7	TGTGCCAGCAGCTTAGGCGGGTCAGGGTCGATCGAGCAGTACTTC	CASSLGGSGSIEQYF
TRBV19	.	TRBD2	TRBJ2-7	TGTGCCAGTAGTCTATACGGACTAGCGGGAGGGACCTACGAGCAGTACTTC	CASSLYGLAGGTYEQYF
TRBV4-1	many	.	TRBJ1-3	TGCGCCAGCAGCCAAGTCTTTACCTCTGGAAACACCATATATTTT	CASSQVFTSGNTIYF
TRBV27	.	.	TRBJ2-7	TGTGCCAGCAGTCTCCGACTAGTCAGTGTGCACGAGCAGTACTTC	CASSLRLVSVHEQYF
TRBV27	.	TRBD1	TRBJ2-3	TGTGCCAGCAGTCAAACAGGGGGCGCGTTGGATACGCAGTATTTT	CASSQTGGALDTQYF
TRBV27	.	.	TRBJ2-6	TGTGCCACCCGCCGAGGGGGAAGGTATTCCTCTGGGGCCAACGTCCTGACTTTC	CATRRGGRYSSGANVLTF
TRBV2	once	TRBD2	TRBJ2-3	TGTGCCAGTGCAAGGGGAGTGACTAGCGGGAGTCAACAGTATTTT	CASARGVTSGSQQYF
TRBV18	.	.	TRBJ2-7	TGTGCCAGCTCACTCGAACCAGGGGCCTACGAGCAGTACTTC	CASSLEPGAYEQYF
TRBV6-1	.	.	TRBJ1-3	TGTGCCAGCAGTGACGCCCTAATGAGGCCAGGAGGAAACACCATATATTTT	CASSDALMRPGGNTIYF
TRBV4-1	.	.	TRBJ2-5	TGCGCCAGCAGCCAAGGGACCGGGACGGCGCAAGAGACCCAGTACTTC	CASSQGTGTAQETQYF
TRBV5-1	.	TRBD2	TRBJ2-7	TGCGCCAGCAGCTTGGGGACTAGCGGAGCCTACGAGCAGTACTTC	CASSLGTSGAYEQYF
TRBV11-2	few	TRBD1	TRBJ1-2	TGTGCCAGCAGCGTCCAGGGGGACTATGGCTACACCTTC	CASSVQGDYGYTF
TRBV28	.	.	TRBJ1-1	TGTGCCAGCGCTATAGGGACCGGGACGACGAACACTGAAGCTTTCTTT	CASAIGTGTTNTEAFF
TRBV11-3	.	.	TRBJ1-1	TGTGCCAGCAGTCCCAGCCAGGGCACTGAAGCTTTCTTT	CASSPSQGTEAFF
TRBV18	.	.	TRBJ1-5	TGTGCCAGCTCACCAGGGGGGCCGAGGGGCAATCAGCCCCAGCATTTT	CASSPGGPRGNQPQHF
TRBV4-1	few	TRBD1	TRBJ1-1	TGCGCCAGCAGCCGTCCCGGGACAGGGAATAGGTTCTTT	CASSRPGTGNRFF
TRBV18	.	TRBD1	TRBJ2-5	TGTGCCAGCTCACCTCCGGGACAGGGGGGGGAGACCCAGTACTTC	CASSPPGQGGETQYF
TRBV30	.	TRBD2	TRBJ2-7	TGTGCCTGGAGTCCGCCGGGACTAGCGGGAGATAGATCCTACGAGCAGTACTTC	CAWSPPGLAGDRSYEQYF
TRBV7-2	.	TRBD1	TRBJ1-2	TGTGCCAGCAGCGCACGACAGGGGGCTTTTGGCTACACCTTC	CASSARQGAFGYTF
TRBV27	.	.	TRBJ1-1	TGTGCCAGCAGGGCAGGGCGAGACGGTAACACTGAAGCTTTCTTT	CASRAGRDGNTEAFF
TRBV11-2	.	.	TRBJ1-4	TGTGCCAGCAGCTTAGTTCTGGCAACTAATGAAAAACTGTTTTTT	CASSLVLATNEKLFF
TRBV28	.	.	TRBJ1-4	TGTGCCAGCAGCCTCGGGGGGGCTGAGGAAAAACTGTTTTTT	CASSLGGAEEKLFF
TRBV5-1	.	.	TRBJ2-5	TGCGCCAGCAGCTTGACAGGGACGGAAGAGACCCAGTACTTC	CASSLTGTEETQYF
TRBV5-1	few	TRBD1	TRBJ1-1	TGCGCCAGCAGCCCACGGACAGGGGGCGGCACTGAAGCTTTCTTT	CASSPRTGGGTEAFF
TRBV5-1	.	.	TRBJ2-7	TGCGCCAGCAGCTTGGCGCTCGGGTCAAGTTCCTACGAGCAGTACTTC	CASSLALGSSSYEQYF
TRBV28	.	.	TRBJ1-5	TGTGCCAGCAGTCCTGACATCAGCTATCAGCCCCAGCATTTT	CASSPDISYQPQHF
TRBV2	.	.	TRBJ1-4	TGTGCCAGCAGGAGGGTGTCCCTTGCAACTAATGAAAAACTGTTTTTT	CASRRVSLATNEKLFF
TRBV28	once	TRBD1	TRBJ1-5	TGTGCCAGCAAATGGTCAGGGGGCCCGAATCAGCCCCAGCATTTT	CASKWSGGPNQPQHF
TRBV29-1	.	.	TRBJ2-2	TGCAGCGTTGACAGGGCGAACACCGGGGAGCTGTTTTTT	CSVDRANTGELFF
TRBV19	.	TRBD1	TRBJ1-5	TGTGCCAGTAGCGGGGACAGGTCCCAGCCCCAGCATTTT	CASSGDRSQPQHF
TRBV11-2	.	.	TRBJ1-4	TGTGCCAGCAGCTTAGATCTGCAAGGCCTGGAAAAACTGTTTTTT	CASSLDLQGLEKLFF